This T cell receptor beta chain derives from a study of T cells in Graves' hyperthyroidism and ophthalmopathy. Across the whole study: Blood from the periphery was taken at initial diagnosis, before any treatment.

CDR1 is MNHEY, CDR2 SMNVEV, per germline (reference sequence). V shed 2 bases and J shed 5 bases, with 7 bases lying between them. This CDR3 comprises 13 residues. The study enrolled patients aged 18 to 65 with newly diagnosed hyperthyroidism of under 2 months' duration. Many counts were recorded for this clonotype. The antigen remains unidentified. Amplification of TCR beta CDR3 regions used RNA as the template. An initial round of RT-PCR targeting the TCR CDR3 relied on the HTBI primer set. TCRdb processed the multiplex PCR reads anew with MiXCR; each CDR3 protein has one entry. The data contain more than 300,000 distinct CDR3 sequences, approximately 17% of them singletons. Study conclusions and caveats: Most clonotypes expanded in the thyroid (above 0.001) were also present in blood.

The receptor comes from a woman younger than 45 with Graves' hyperthyroidism that later progressed to Graves' ophthalmopathy. Sequenced: blood. The chain joins TRBV27 to TRBJ1-5; D gene ambiguous. The CDR3 DNA is TGTGCCAGCAGTTTAGGGGAGTATCAGCCCCAGCATTTT. This codes for CASSLGEYQPQHF.